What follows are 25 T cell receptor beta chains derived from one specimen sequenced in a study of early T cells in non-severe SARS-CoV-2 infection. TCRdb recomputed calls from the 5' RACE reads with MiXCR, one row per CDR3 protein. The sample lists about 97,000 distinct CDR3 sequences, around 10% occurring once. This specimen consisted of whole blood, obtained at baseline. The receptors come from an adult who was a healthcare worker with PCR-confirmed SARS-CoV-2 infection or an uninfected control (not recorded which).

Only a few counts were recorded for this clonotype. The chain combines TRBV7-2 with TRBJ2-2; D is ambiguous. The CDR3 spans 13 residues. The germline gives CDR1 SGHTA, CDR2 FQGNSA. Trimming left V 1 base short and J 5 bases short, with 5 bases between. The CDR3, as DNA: TGTGCCAGCAGCTTAGATCTTACCGGGGAGCTGTTTTTT. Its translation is CASSLDLTGELFF.

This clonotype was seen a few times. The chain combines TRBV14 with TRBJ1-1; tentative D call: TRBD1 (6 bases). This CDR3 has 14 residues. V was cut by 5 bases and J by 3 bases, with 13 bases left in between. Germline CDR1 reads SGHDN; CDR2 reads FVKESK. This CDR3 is CASSTRGGYTEAFF. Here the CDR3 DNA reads TGTGCCAGCAGCACCAGGGGTGGGTACACTGAAGCTTTCTTT.

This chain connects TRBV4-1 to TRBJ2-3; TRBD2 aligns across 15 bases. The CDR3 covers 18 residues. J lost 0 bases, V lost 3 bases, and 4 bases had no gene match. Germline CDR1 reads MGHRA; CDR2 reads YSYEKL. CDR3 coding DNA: TGCGCCAGCAGCCACGGGACTAGCGGGAGGATTAGCACAGATACGCAGTATTTT. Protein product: CASSHGTSGRISTDTQYF.

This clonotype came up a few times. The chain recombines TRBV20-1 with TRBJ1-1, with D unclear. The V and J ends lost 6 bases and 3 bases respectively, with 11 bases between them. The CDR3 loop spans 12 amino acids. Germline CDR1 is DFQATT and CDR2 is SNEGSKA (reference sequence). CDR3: CSALERDTEAFF. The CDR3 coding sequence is TGCAGTGCCCTCGAGAGGGACACTGAAGCTTTCTTT.

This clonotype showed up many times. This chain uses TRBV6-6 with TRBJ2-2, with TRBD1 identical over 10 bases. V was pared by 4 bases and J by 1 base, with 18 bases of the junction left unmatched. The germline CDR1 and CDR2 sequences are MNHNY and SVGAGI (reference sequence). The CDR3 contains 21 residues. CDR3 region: CASSSSHFGTGVTWNTGELFF. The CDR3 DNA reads TGTGCCAGCAGTTCCTCTCACTTCGGGACAGGGGTTACTTGGAACACCGGGGAGCTGTTTTTT.

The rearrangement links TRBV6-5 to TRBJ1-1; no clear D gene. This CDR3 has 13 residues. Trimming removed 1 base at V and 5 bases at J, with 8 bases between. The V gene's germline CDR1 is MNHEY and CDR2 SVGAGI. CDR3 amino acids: CASSYYLGTEAFF. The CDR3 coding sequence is TGTGCCAGCAGTTACTACCTCGGGACTGAAGCTTTCTTT.

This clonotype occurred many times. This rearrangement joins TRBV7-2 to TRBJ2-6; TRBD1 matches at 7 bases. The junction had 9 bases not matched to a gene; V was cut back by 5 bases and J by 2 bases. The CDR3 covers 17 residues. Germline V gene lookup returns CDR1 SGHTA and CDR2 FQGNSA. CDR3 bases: TGTGCCAGCAGCCTAAGGACAGGCGACACTGGGGCCAACGTCCTGACTTTC. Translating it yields CASSLRTGDTGANVLTF.

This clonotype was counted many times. CDR3 nucleotides: TGTGCCAGCAGCGTAGGGGGTGACACCGGGGAGCTGTTTTTT. It encodes CASSVGGDTGELFF. The gene calls are TRBV9 and TRBJ2-2; D unresolved. CDR1 and CDR2 from the germline V gene are SGDLS and YYNGEE. Trimming shortened V by 0 bases and J by 3 bases, and 6 bases separated the two germline ends. The CDR3 length is 14 residues.

CDR3 sequence reads: CASSPGTGGLLPLYGYTF. The CDR3 DNA is TGTGCCAGCAGTCCGGGGACAGGGGGTTTATTACCACTCTATGGCTACACCTTC. The chain joins TRBV6-5 to TRBJ1-2, with 11 bases fitting TRBD1. This CDR3 is built from 18 residues. V shed 5 bases, J shed 4 bases, and the junction held 15 bases outside the gene matches. Germline CDR1 and CDR2: MNHEY and SVGAGI.

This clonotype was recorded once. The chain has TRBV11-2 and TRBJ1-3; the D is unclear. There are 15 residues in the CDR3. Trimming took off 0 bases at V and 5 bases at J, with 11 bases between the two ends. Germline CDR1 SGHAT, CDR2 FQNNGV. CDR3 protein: CASSLEPGPRNTIYF. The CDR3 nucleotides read TGTGCCAGCAGCTTAGAACCCGGGCCTAGAAACACCATATATTTT.

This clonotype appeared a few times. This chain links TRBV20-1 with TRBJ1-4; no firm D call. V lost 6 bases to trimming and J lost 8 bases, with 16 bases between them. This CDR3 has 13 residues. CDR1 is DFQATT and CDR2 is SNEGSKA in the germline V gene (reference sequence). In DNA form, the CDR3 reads TGCAGTGCGGCCCGGCTCGGGATGGAAAAACTGTTTTTT. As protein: CSAARLGMEKLFF.

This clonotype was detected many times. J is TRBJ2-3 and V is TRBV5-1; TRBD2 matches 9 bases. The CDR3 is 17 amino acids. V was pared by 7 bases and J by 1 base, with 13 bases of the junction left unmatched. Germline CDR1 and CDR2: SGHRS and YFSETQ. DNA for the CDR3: TGCGCCAGCCTGGGAGGCGGGGGGGCCCCAGGCACAGATACGCAGTATTTT. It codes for CASLGGGGAPGTDTQYF.

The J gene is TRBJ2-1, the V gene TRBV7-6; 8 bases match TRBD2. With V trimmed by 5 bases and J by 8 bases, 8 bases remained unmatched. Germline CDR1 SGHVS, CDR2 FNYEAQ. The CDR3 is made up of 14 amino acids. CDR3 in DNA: TGTGCCAGCAGCCTAACTGGGACTAGAGATGAGCAGTTCTTC. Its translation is CASSLTGTRDEQFF.

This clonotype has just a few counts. The CDR3 here is CSARDNKQGWDTGELFF. The CDR3 DNA reads TGCAGTGCTAGAGATAATAAACAGGGTTGGGACACCGGGGAGCTGTTTTTT. This chain links TRBV20-1 with TRBJ2-2; tentatively, D is TRBD1 (6 bases). CDR1 DFQATT and CDR2 SNEGSKA come from the germline V gene (reference sequence). This CDR3 contains 17 residues. Trimming cost V 0 bases and J 3 bases, with 17 bases left between them.

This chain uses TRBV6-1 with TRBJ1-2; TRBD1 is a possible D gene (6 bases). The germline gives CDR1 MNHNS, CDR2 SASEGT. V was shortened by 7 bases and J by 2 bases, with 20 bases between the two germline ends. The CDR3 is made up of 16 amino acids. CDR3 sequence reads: CASTVAPGDPNYGYTF. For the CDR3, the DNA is TGTGCCAGCACGGTGGCCCCAGGGGACCCCAACTATGGCTACACCTTC.

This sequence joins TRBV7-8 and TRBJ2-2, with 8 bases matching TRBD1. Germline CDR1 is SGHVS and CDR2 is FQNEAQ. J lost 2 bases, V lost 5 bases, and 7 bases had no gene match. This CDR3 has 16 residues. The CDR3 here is CASSPTAGGNTGELFF. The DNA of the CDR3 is TGTGCCAGCAGCCCCACGGCAGGGGGCAACACCGGGGAGCTGTTTTTT.

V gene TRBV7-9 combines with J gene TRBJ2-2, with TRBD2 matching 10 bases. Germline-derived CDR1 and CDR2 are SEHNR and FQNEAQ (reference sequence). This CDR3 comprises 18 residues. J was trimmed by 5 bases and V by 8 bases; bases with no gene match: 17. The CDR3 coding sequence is TGTGCCAGCCTGGCTCGCTCTAGCGGGAGAAGCGAGACCGGGGAGCTGTTTTTT. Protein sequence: CASLARSSGRSETGELFF.

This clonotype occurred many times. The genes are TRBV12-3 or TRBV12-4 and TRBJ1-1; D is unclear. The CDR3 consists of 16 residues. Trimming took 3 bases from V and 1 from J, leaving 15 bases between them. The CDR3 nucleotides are TGTGCCAGCAGTTTTAGATCCCTATGGGAGAACACTGAAGCTTTCTTT. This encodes CASSFRSLWENTEAFF.

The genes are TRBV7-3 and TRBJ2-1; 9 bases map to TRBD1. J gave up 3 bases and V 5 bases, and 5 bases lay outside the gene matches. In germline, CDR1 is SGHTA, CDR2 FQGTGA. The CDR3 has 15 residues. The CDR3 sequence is CASSHGTGNYNEQFF. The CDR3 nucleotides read TGTGCCAGCAGCCACGGGACAGGGAACTACAATGAGCAGTTCTTC.

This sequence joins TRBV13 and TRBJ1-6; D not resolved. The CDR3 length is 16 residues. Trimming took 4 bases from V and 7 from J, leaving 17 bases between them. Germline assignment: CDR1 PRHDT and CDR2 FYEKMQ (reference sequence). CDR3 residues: CASSSRVEAFNSPLHF. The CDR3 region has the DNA TGTGCCAGCAGCTCCCGAGTCGAGGCATTCAATTCACCCCTCCACTTT.

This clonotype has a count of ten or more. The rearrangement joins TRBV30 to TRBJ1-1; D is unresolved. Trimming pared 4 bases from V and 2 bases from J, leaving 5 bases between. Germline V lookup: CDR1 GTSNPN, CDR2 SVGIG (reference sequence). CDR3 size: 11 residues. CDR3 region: CAWNVNTEAFF. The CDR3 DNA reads TGTGCCTGGAACGTAAACACTGAAGCTTTCTTT.

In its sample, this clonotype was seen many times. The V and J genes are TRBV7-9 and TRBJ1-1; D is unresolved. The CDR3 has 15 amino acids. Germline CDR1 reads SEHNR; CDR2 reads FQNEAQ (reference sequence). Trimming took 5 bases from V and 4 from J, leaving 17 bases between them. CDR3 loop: CASSPKRRVSTEAFF. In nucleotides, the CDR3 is TGTGCCAGCAGCCCAAAACGGCGGGTTTCCACTGAAGCTTTCTTT.

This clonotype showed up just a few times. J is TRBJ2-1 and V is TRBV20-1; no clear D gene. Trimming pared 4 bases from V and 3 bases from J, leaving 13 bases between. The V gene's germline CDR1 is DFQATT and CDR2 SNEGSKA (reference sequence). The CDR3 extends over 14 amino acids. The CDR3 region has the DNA TGCAGTGCTATTGCGCCTCTAGACTACAATGAGCAGTTCTTC. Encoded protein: CSAIAPLDYNEQFF.

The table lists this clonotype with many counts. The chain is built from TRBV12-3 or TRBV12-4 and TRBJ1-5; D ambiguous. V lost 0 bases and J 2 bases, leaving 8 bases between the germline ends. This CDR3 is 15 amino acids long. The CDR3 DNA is TGTGCCAGCAGTTTAGCTATTCGCGGCAATCAGCCCCAGCATTTT. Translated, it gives CASSLAIRGNQPQHF.

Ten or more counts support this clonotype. CDR3 in amino acids: CASSPINGGTDTQYF. Here the CDR3 DNA reads TGTGCCAGCAGCCCAATCAACGGGGGGACAGATACGCAGTATTTT. V and J are TRBV11-2 and TRBJ2-3; 7 bases agree with TRBD2. This CDR3 spans 15 amino acids. CDR1 and CDR2 (germline): SGHAT, FQNNGV. The V segment lost 5 bases and the J segment 3 bases; nucleotides outside the gene matches: 8.